Included here is one T cell receptor (beta chain) sequence, with context. Its binding antigen is unknown. Per-nucleotide qualities are absent, and no much larger clonotype sits a single base away. The TCR beta CDR3 regions were amplified from the RNA transcripts. The TCR CDR3 was subjected to a first round of RT-PCR using the HTBI primer set and the Qiagen OneStep RT-PCR kit. Libraries were constructed in a second round of multiplex PCR, after which size selection and purification were carried out. Paired-end sequencing of the libraries was performed with 100 bp reads on an Illumina HiSeq2000. On the study's bioinformatics: SOAPnuke was used to process the raw data, removing reads that contained adapters or uncalled bases, had a mean Phred below 15, or lacked an exact match to the constant primer or identifier. High-quality paired reads were merged with COPE v1.2.5, and unique nucleotide sequences were defined as clonotypes. Clonotypes were aligned to IMGT TRBV, TRBD and TRBJ reference segments using MiTCR v1.1. The analysis was restricted to V-J combinations with a frequency above 0.0001, which together covered 99.2% of the repertoires. A TCS score was defined as the ratio of F50 (clonal expansion) to E x V (chaos), with BLOSUM62-based TCRdist applied between CDR3 peptides within each V-J. Welch's t-statistics and random forest reduced 500 to 650 V-J features to 10 to 15, which were used in a naive Bayes classifier (R e1071). TCRdb reprocessed the public reads (quality trimming at Q25 with fastp, clone calling with MiXCR) and kept in-frame beta chains. Every entry covers one CDR3 protein and lists the most common genes and DNA from its rows. These V and J calls rely on TCRdb rather than the paper's analysis. For this sample there are about 400,000 distinct CDR3 sequences; approximately 15% appear just once. The ten top clones hold about 30% of the sample.

The sample belongs to a study of T cells in Graves' hyperthyroidism and ophthalmopathy (dated by TCRdb to 2018 to 2020). With regard to the full study: Peripheral blood samples were taken at the time of initial diagnosis, prior to any treatment. A discovery cohort of about a hundred patients, about 44 with Graves' ophthalmopathy and 55 to 60 with stable Graves' hyperthyroidism, was used to find distinguishing TCR V-J signatures. Prospective prediction of ophthalmopathy was tested in an independent validation cohort of about 19 hyperthyroidism patients and 15 to 17 patients who later progressed to ophthalmopathy. For training and testing, the 110 or so patients in the discovery cohort were randomly divided in a 7:3 ratio. In about six Graves' hyperthyroidism patients, the study also compared T-cell repertoires from thyroid tissue with T-cell repertoires from blood. After blood sampling, hyperthyroidism patients were treated with methimazole at a starting dose of 30 mg daily, and ophthalmopathy patients were treated with high-dose intravenous methylprednisolone. According to the paper, TCR Vbeta CDR3 sequencing was carried out on more than 120 peripheral blood samples, which came from under 50 ophthalmopathy, under 80 hyperthyroidism and about 17 progressor patients. Here is what the overall study found, with its caveats: No statistical method was used to set the sample size in advance, and investigators knew the group allocation. Most expanded thyroid clonotypes (frequency above 0.001) were also detected in blood, a finding suggesting that blood repertoires may reflect thyroid immune responses. A 13 V-J signature model separated ophthalmopathy from stable hyperthyroidism, with roughly 88% sensitivity and roughly 82% specificity in cross-validation and 80%/75% in testing. In validation, progression to ophthalmopathy was predicted by the model with 55% to 71% sensitivity and 72% to 85% specificity, a median of 6.5 months before onset.

From the cysteine up to the phenylalanine, the CDR3 has a length of 14 residues. Kept here is only the CDR3 DNA, which spans 42 bases and is read in frame from base 1. The germline V gene (reference sequence) supplies CDR1 WNHNN and CDR2 SYGVQD. V lost 10 bases and J lost 7 bases; the stretch between them is 19 bases long. Hyperthyroidism patients were aged 18 to 65 years and newly diagnosed, with disease duration of less than 2 months. Any patient with an uncontrolled infection, another autoimmune disease, pregnancy or lactation was excluded. Diagnoses relied on clinical symptoms, serum thyroxine and TRAb, thyroid ultrasound and orbital computed tomography. For progressor patients, blood was drawn at the first diagnosis of hyperthyroidism, before any ophthalmopathy symptoms had appeared. Ficoll-Paque density gradient centrifugation was used to isolate PBMCs from about 9.4 ml of fresh peripheral blood. Progressor patients were defined as those initially diagnosed with Graves' hyperthyroidism in whom ophthalmopathy developed during follow-up. Trizol reagent was used to extract total RNA, and RNA quality was then checked on an Agilent 2100 Bioanalyzer.

This receptor was obtained from a woman under 30 with Graves' hyperthyroidism that later progressed to Graves' ophthalmopathy. Sequencing used blood. This receptor chain uses TRBV10-1 and TRBJ2-2, with a tentative D call of TRBD1 or TRBD2, each matching 6 bases. Here the CDR3 is given as CATTKVGGFGELFF. The DNA is as follows: TGCGCCACTACCAAAGTGGGGGGCTTCGGGGAGCTGTTTTTT.